These 23 T cell receptor beta chains came from one sample sequenced in a study of monozygotic twins with inflammatory bowel disease. After re-calling the 5' RACE reads, TCRdb lists one entry per CDR3 protein, DNA absent. The listing contains around 450,000 distinct CDR3 sequences. Sequenced: blood. All receptors derive from a human donor with ulcerative colitis or Crohn's disease, or a healthy co-twin of an affected twin (not recorded which).

The genes are TRBV20-1 and TRBJ1-4; the TCRdb D gene call, TRBD1, has no DNA to confirm it. Germline-derived CDR1 and CDR2 are DFQATT and SNEGSKA (reference sequence). The CDR3 totals 13 residues. Here the CDR3 reads CSAEGGSDEKLFF.

The chain links TRBV7-8 to TRBJ2-7. Germline CDR1 reads SGHVS; CDR2 reads FQNEAQ. The CDR3 length is 13 residues. The CDR3 loop is CASSFDGSYEQYF.

J is TRBJ2-3 and V is TRBV7-2; TCRdb's assignment of TRBD2 cannot be checked, as there is no DNA. From germline, CDR1 is SGHTA and CDR2 FQGNSA. The CDR3 has 16 amino acids. This chain's CDR3 is CASSLHTSGNTDTQYF.

V is TRBV12-2 and J is TRBJ2-3. TRBV12-2 is a documented pseudogene. The CDR3 has 14 residues. The CDR3 region is CASRFLNNTDTQYF.

This chain uses TRBV10-3 with TRBJ1-3; TCRdb's assignment of TRBD1 cannot be checked, as there is no DNA. The CDR3 has 16 amino acids. The germline gives CDR1 ENHRY, CDR2 SYGVKD. This CDR3 is CAISLGTVVSGNTIYF.

The chain joins TRBV20-1 to TRBJ2-3; the TCRdb D gene call, TRBD2, has no DNA to confirm it. The CDR3 totals 14 residues. From germline, CDR1 is DFQATT and CDR2 SNEGSKA (reference sequence). CDR3: CSVLGRGSTDTQYF.

The CDR3 is CSASSTGELFF. The chain uses TRBV20-1 and TRBJ2-2. The CDR3 runs 11 residues. Germline CDR1 and CDR2: DFQATT and SNEGSKA (reference sequence).

This chain uses TRBV20-1 with TRBJ2-1; TCRdb's D call of TRBD2 is untestable without DNA. Germline CDR1 and CDR2: DFQATT and SNEGSKA (reference sequence). This CDR3 spans 13 amino acids. CDR3 sequence reads: CSASGRRINEQFF.

The J gene is TRBJ1-1, the V gene TRBV4-2; TCRdb outputs TRBD1, but without DNA this stays unchecked. The CDR3 extends over 14 amino acids. The germline gives CDR1 LGHNA, CDR2 YNFKEQ. The CDR3 region is CASSQPGRNTEAFF.

CDR3 loop: CASATRGEPQHF. V gene TRBV12-3 or TRBV12-4 combines with J gene TRBJ1-5; checking the TCRdb D call of TRBD1 is not possible without DNA. CDR3 size: 12 residues.

This chain joins TRBV6-1 and TRBJ2-2; TCRdb reports TRBD2, a call that lacks DNA to check it against. The CDR3 is made up of 16 amino acids. Germline V gene sequence: CDR1 MNHNS, CDR2 SASEGT. Here the CDR3 reads CASHKEVTSNTGDLFF.

The J gene is TRBJ2-1, the V gene TRBV3-1; TCRdb indicates TRBD2, and absent DNA this call remains unverified. The CDR3 sequence is 18 residues long. The germline V gene encodes CDR1 LGHDT and CDR2 YNNKEL (reference sequence). The CDR3 is CASSHHSRPPASYNEQFF.

This sequence joins TRBV18 and TRBJ1-1. The CDR3 is 12 amino acids. CDR1 KGHSH and CDR2 LQKENI come from the germline V gene. CDR3 sequence reads: CASSTRDTEAFF.

The V and J genes are TRBV3-1 and TRBJ2-7; as DNA is missing, the TRBD1 call by TCRdb cannot be tested. Germline CDR1 LGHDT, CDR2 YNNKEL (reference sequence). The CDR3 is made up of 15 amino acids. The CDR3 here is CASSQDWTYPGKQYF.

The chain recombines TRBV3-1 with TRBJ2-1. CDR3 size: 16 residues. The V gene's germline CDR1 is LGHDT and CDR2 YNNKEL (reference sequence). The CDR3 sequence is CASRLSTSGSYNEQFF.

CDR3 protein: CASSPPSGYEQYF. The V and J genes are TRBV18 and TRBJ2-7; the TCRdb D gene call, TRBD2, has no DNA to confirm it. The CDR3 runs to 13 residues. Germline V lookup: CDR1 KGHSH, CDR2 LQKENI.

The rearrangement links TRBV15 to TRBJ1-5; TCRdb proposes TRBD1, but this gene call is untestable without DNA. The germline gives CDR1 LNHNV, CDR2 YYDKDF (reference sequence). The CDR3 has 18 amino acids. Here the CDR3 reads CATSREWGRVDGNQPQHF. Using reference TRBV15 and TRBJ1-5 for the parts outside the CDR3, the full variable domain is DAMVIQNPRYQVTQFGKPVTLSCSQTLNHNVMYWYQQKSSQAPKLLFHYYDKDFNNEADTPDNFQSRRPNTSFCFLDIRSPGLGDTAMYLCATSREWGRVDGNQPQHFGDGTRLSIL.

The CDR3 reads CASSLAVLAGEQETQYF. The rearrangement uses TRBV5-1 and TRBJ2-5; the D gene TCRdb calls, TRBD2, cannot be checked with no DNA. The V gene's germline CDR1 is SGHRS and CDR2 YFSETQ. The CDR3 spans 17 residues.

The J gene is TRBJ2-5, the V gene TRBV5-1; TCRdb returns TRBD1, unconfirmable since there is no DNA. Germline V gene lookup returns CDR1 SGHRS and CDR2 YFSETQ. The length of the CDR3 is 15 residues. The CDR3 here is CASSKGQGGRETQYF.

The rearrangement uses TRBV7-7 and TRBJ2-1. The CDR3 extends over 13 amino acids. From germline, CDR1 is SSHAT and CDR2 FNYEAQ (reference sequence). CDR3 in amino acids: CASSPNDENEQFF. Using reference TRBV7-7 and TRBJ2-1 for the parts outside the CDR3, the full variable domain is GAGVSQSPRYKVTKRGQDVTLRCDPISSHATLYWYQQALGQGPEFLTYFNYEAQPDKSGLPSDRFSAERPEGSISTLTIQRTEQRDSAMYRCASSPNDENEQFFGPGTRLTVL.

This sequence joins TRBV6-5 and TRBJ2-4; the TRBD1 assignment by TCRdb is unverifiable without DNA. Germline CDR1 reads MNHEY; CDR2 reads SVGAGI. The CDR3 runs 15 residues. The CDR3: CASSYSTGAKNIQYF.

The chain combines TRBV18 with TRBJ1-1; TCRdb indicates TRBD1, and absent DNA this call remains unverified. The CDR3 totals 14 residues. From germline, CDR1 is KGHSH and CDR2 LQKENI. Here the CDR3 reads CASSPWTGETEAFF.

The V and J genes are TRBV7-6 and TRBJ1-5. CDR3 length: 14 amino acids. Germline V lookup: CDR1 SGHVS, CDR2 FNYEAQ. CDR3 protein: CASSSLPENQPQHF.